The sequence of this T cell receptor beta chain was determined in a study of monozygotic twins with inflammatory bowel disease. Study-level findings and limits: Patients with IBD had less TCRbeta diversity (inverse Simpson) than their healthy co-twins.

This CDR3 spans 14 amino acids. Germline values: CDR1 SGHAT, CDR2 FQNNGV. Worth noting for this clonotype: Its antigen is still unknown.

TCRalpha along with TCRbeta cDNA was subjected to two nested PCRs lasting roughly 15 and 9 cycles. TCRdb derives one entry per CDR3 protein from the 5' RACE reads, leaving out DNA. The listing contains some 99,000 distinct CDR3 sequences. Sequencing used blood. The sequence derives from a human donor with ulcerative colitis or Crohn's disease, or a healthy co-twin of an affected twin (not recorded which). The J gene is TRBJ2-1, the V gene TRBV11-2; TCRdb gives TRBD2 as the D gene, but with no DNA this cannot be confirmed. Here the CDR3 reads CASTRLAGYNEQFF.